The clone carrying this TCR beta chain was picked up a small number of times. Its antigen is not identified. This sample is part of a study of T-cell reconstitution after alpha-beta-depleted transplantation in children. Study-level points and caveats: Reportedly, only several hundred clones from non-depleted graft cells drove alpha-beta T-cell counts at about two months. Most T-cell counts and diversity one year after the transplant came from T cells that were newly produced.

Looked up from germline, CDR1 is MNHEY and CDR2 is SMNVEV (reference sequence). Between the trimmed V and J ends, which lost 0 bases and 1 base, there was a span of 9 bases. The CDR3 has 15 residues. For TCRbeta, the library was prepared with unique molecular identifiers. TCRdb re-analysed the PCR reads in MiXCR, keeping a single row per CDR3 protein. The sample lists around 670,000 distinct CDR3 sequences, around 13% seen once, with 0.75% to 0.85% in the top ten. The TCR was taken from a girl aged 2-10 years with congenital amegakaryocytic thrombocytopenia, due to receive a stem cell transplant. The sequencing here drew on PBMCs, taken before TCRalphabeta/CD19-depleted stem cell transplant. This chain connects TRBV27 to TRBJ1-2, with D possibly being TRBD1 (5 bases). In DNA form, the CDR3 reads TGTGCCAGCAGTTTATCAGGGACCCTTAACTATGGCTACACCTTC. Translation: CASSLSGTLNYGYTF.